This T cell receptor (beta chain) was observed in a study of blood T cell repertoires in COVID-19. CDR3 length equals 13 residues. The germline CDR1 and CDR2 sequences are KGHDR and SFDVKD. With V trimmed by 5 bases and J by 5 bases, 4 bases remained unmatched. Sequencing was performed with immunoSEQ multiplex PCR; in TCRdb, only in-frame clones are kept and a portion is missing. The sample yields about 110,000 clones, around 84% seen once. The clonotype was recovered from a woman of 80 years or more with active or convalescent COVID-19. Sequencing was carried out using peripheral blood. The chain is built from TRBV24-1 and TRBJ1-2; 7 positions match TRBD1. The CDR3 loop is CATSVRDSYGYTF. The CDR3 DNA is TGTGCCACCAGTGTTCGGGACAGTTATGGCTACACCTTC.